This record concerns one T cell receptor beta chain sequence. TCR analog templates of synthetic origin were spiked into each PCR. Repertoires were generated with immunoSEQ multiplex PCR, while TCRdb's copy carries only in-frame clones and drops some. The table shows some 52,000 clones, with 70% to 80% occurring only once. This entry comes from a study of PD-L1 blockade in urothelial cancer. Study summary: Each participant's history included 0 to 3 prior chemotherapy regimens. The median number of T cells present in blood samples was some 140,000.

The source was PBMCs, collected around atezolizumab (anti-PD-L1) treatment. The sequence was obtained from a man aged 65 to 79 with urothelial cancer.

CDR3 in amino acids: CASSPDRVYEQYF. For the CDR3, the DNA is TGTGCCAGTAGCCCGGACAGGGTCTACGAGCAGTACTTC. J is TRBJ2-7 and V is TRBV19, with 8 bases identical to TRBD1. Germline CDR1 LNHDA, CDR2 SQIVND (reference sequence). This CDR3 comprises 13 residues. The V gene end was trimmed by 6 bases and the J gene end by 3 bases; junction bases not matched to a gene: 4.